What follows describes a single T cell receptor beta chain. Its antigen is unknown. Vbeta (60) and Jbeta (13) primers were used in the PCR. Generated by immunoSEQ multiplex PCR, the TCRdb table keeps only in-frame clones and is missing some. Recorded for this sample: about 130,000 clones. The source of the sample is a study of cytomegalovirus exposure and HLA in healthy donors. Study-level points and caveats: TCR beta sequences reportedly predicted most subjects' HLA-A and HLA-B alleles accurately. Testing in vitro showed three CMV-associated chains specific for CMV antigens. According to a later analysis, most TCR beta chains associated with CMV appeared HLA-restricted. Versus the roughly 640-donor mean, an Asian-associated ancestry cluster reportedly showed fewer N-insertions in a later analysis.

The source is a man aged 30-40 years in good health and CMV-seronegative. The specimen was PBMCs.

The CDR3 here is CASSFTGDEQFF. As DNA, the CDR3 is TGTGCCAGCAGTTTTACAGGGGATGAGCAGTTCTTC. The chain couples TRBV27 to TRBJ2-1; 7 bases line up with TRBD1. CDR1 and CDR2 (germline): MNHEY, SMNVEV (reference sequence). CDR3 length: 12 amino acids. Unmatched junction bases numbered 1, after V lost 3 bases and J lost 8 bases.